These 21 T cell receptor beta chains were all obtained from the same sample, sequenced in a study of blood T cell repertoires in COVID-19. TCRdb's copy holds only in-frame clones and misses some; the assay was immunoSEQ multiplex PCR. The repertoire holds tens of thousands of clones, with about 81% as singletons. Specimen: peripheral blood. The origin of the receptors is an elderly woman with acute or convalescent COVID-19.

This chain connects TRBV7-8 to TRBJ1-4; D perhaps matches TRBD1 (5 bases). CDR1 and CDR2 from the germline V gene are SGHVS and FQNEAQ. This CDR3 contains 16 residues. The V gene lost 1 base and the J gene lost 0 bases, with 9 bases spanning the gap. The CDR3 loop reads CASSLEGRATNEKLFF. Written as DNA, the CDR3 is TGTGCCAGCAGCTTAGAGGGCAGGGCAACTAATGAAAAACTGTTTTTT.

The gene calls are TRBV5-1 and TRBJ1-1; perhaps TRBD1 as D (5 bases). The germline gives CDR1 SGHRS, CDR2 YFSETQ. V lost 5 bases and J lost 1, with 9 bases in between. The CDR3 sequence is 13 residues long. The DNA for the CDR3 is TGCGCCAGCAGGCCCGGGGGGAACACTGAAGCTTTCTTT. It translates to CASRPGGNTEAFF. The full variable domain, completed using reference TRBV5-1 and TRBJ1-1, is KAGVTQTPRYLIKTRGQQVTLSCSPISGHRSVSWYQQTPGQGLQFLFEYFSETQRNKGNFPGRFSGRQFSNSRSEMNVSTLELGDSALYLCASRPGGNTEAFFGQGTRLTVV.

This clone was seen a few times. The V call is TRBV5-4, the J call TRBJ1-2; the match to TRBD1 covers 7 bases. V lost 4 bases and J lost 6; bases outside the gene matches: 12. Germline V gene data show CDR1 as SGHNT and CDR2 as YYREEE (reference sequence). The CDR3 is 15 residues long. The CDR3 is CASSPMRQGSDGYTF. CDR3 DNA sequence: TGTGCCAGCAGCCCTATGCGACAGGGATCAGATGGCTACACCTTC.

The chain couples TRBV5-1 to TRBJ2-2, with TRBD2 as a possible D gene (5 bases). This CDR3 is 16 amino acids long. CDR1 SGHRS and CDR2 YFSETQ come from the germline V gene. V was pared by 1 base and J by 7 bases, with 17 bases between. CDR3 bases: TGCGCCAGCAGCTTGACCCTTACTAGTTGGGTCGGGGAGCTGTTTTTT. This translates into CASSLTLTSWVGELFF.

The CDR3 bases are TGCAGTGCTAGTGGTTCTAGCGGGAAAACAGATACGCAGTATTTT. Amino acid sequence: CSASGSSGKTDTQYF. The J gene is TRBJ2-3, the V gene TRBV20-1; TRBD2 agrees at 9 bases. The germline V gene has CDR1 DFQATT and CDR2 SNEGSKA (reference sequence). V lost 3 bases and J lost 3; bases outside the gene matches: 7. CDR3 length: 15 amino acids.

This chain uses TRBV24-1 with TRBJ2-3, with 10 bases matching TRBD2. The trim removed 0 bases at V and 3 bases at J, leaving 8 bases unmatched. The V gene's germline CDR1 is KGHDR and CDR2 SFDVKD. CDR3 length: 18 amino acids. The CDR3 DNA follows: TGTGCCACCAGTGATTTGCAAAGCGGGAGGGCCTGGACAGATACGCAGTATTTT. It yields the protein CATSDLQSGRAWTDTQYF.

The rearrangement links TRBV7-2 to TRBJ2-5, with D perhaps matching TRBD2 (5 bases). CDR1 and CDR2 (germline): SGHTA, FQGNSA. Trimming shortened V by 5 bases and J by 0 bases, and 7 bases separated the two germline ends. The CDR3 runs to 13 residues. The DNA for the CDR3 is TGTGCCAGCAGCCCTAGCTACCAAGAGACCCAGTACTTC. This gives the protein CASSPSYQETQYF.

The chain joins TRBV5-5 to TRBJ2-7; unclear D gene. The ends were cut back, 1 base at V and 0 bases at J, with 11 bases in the middle. The germline gives CDR1 SGHKS, CDR2 YYEKEE (reference sequence). CDR3 length equals 15 residues. The CDR3 reads CASSLLAAVSYEQYF. CDR3 DNA sequence: TGTGCCAGCAGCTTGTTGGCGGCTGTCTCCTACGAGCAGTACTTC.

The chain recombines TRBV2 with TRBJ2-5; D may be TRBD1 (7 bases). This CDR3 region has 14 residues. Between the trimmed V and J ends, which lost 4 bases and 5 bases, there was a span of 14 bases. Germline CDR1 SNHLY, CDR2 FYNNEI. In DNA form, the CDR3 reads TGTGCCAGCAGTGCGCAGACAGGGAGGGAGACCCAGTACTTC. Encoded protein: CASSAQTGRETQYF.

This chain connects TRBV28 to TRBJ2-2, with 7 nucleotides matching TRBD1. CDR3 length: 15 residues. CDR1 is MDHEN and CDR2 is SYDVKM in the germline V gene. J gave up 4 bases and V 5 bases, and 7 bases lay outside the gene matches. The CDR3 region has the DNA TGTGCCAGCAGTCTAGGGACAGCGACCACCGGGGAGCTGTTTTTT. The encoded protein is CASSLGTATTGELFF.

This clone is classed as medium-sized. This rearrangement joins TRBV24-1 to TRBJ2-6; D call uncertain. CDR1 and CDR2 (germline): KGHDR, SFDVKD. Deletions cut 3 bases from V and 0 bases from J, with 2 bases between. The CDR3 length is 14 residues. The CDR3 coding sequence is TGTGCCACCAGTGATCTCTCTGGGGCCAACGTCCTGACTTTC. It specifies CATSDLSGANVLTF.

The rearrangement uses TRBV24-1 and TRBJ2-7, with 8 bases aligning to TRBD1. Germline V CDR1 and CDR2: KGHDR, SFDVKD. The CDR3 is made up of 16 amino acids. The ends lost 4 bases at V and 7 bases at J; junction bases unmatched: 14. This chain's CDR3 is CATSDPGQGGPGEQYF. CDR3 nucleotides: TGTGCCACCAGTGACCCCGGACAGGGAGGTCCGGGGGAGCAGTACTTC.

The chain links TRBV28 to TRBJ2-3; 9 bases line up with TRBD2. V lost 6 bases and J lost 3; bases outside the gene matches: 7. The CDR3 is made up of 15 amino acids. Looked up from germline, CDR1 is MDHEN and CDR2 is SYDVKM. CDR3 DNA sequence: TGTGCCAGCAGGCAGATAGCGGGAGCAACAGATACGCAGTATTTT. Translated, it gives CASRQIAGATDTQYF.

The chain uses TRBV30 and TRBJ1-2; D is possibly TRBD1 (5 bases). V lost 2 bases, J lost 5 bases, and 9 bases lay in between. This CDR3 has 12 residues. The germline V gene has CDR1 GTSNPN and CDR2 SVGIG (reference sequence). This CDR3 reads CAWSSGGYGYTF. In DNA form, the CDR3 reads TGTGCCTGGAGTAGCGGGGGGTATGGCTACACCTTC.

The V gene is TRBV6-6, the J gene TRBJ1-1; 8 nucleotides line up with TRBD1. Trimming removed 5 bases from V and 3 bases from J; junction bases left unmatched: 5. Germline CDR1 reads MNHNY; CDR2 reads SVGAGI (reference sequence). CDR3 length: 14 residues. The CDR3 is CASSRSGQDTEAFF. CDR3 DNA: TGTGCCAGCAGTCGTTCGGGACAGGACACTGAAGCTTTCTTT.

The genes are TRBV7-3 and TRBJ1-2; 9 nucleotides align to TRBD1. Germline V gene sequence: CDR1 SGHTA, CDR2 FQGTGA. This CDR3 has 16 amino acids. Losses at the gene ends were 4 bases for V and 4 bases for J; bases not matched to a gene: 10. The CDR3 is CASSYGPGQGFYGYTF. The CDR3 nucleotides are TGTGCCAGCAGCTACGGACCGGGACAGGGTTTCTATGGCTACACCTTC.

V is TRBV3-1 (or the pseudogene TRBV3-2) and J is TRBJ2-1, with 9 nucleotides matching TRBD2. This CDR3 region has 16 residues. V lost 4 bases, J lost 9 bases, and 13 bases stayed unmatched. Germline V gene lookup returns CDR1 LGHDT and CDR2 YNNKEL (reference sequence). This CDR3 is CASSRGIAGEFFEQFF. CDR3 sequence (DNA): TGTGCCAGCAGCCGGGGGATAGCGGGAGAGTTCTTTGAGCAGTTCTTC.

Points on this clone: One end of the junction does not line up with germline, which may come from a read error. The V and J genes are TRBV12-5 and TRBJ1-2; the D gene is possibly TRBD1 (6 bases). Germline values: CDR1 LGHNT, CDR2 FRNRAP. This CDR3 is 14 amino acids long. The CDR3 DNA follows: TGTGCTAGTGGGCCCATCGACAGGTATTTGAGGTTGGCCTTC. This sequence encodes CASGPIDRYLRLAF.

The gene calls are TRBV2 and TRBJ2-2, with 10 bases aligning to TRBD1. Germline assignment: CDR1 SNHLY and CDR2 FYNNEI. The CDR3 has 15 residues. Germline trimming cut 6 bases from V and 6 bases from J; bases unmatched to any gene: 7. The CDR3 nucleotides are TGTGCCAGCAGGGGGGACAGGGGCGTGTCCGGGGAGCTGTTTTTT. Translating gives CASRGDRGVSGELFF.

This rearrangement joins TRBV10-3 to TRBJ2-7; no firm D call. This CDR3 has 11 residues. Trimming shortened V by 8 bases and J by 4 bases, and 9 bases separated the two germline ends. Per germline, CDR1 ENHRY and CDR2 SYGVKD. CDR3 region: CAISSLYEQYF. The CDR3 nucleotides are TGTGCCATCTCTTCCCTGTACGAGCAGTACTTC.

The rearrangement uses TRBV3-1 (or the pseudogene TRBV3-2) and TRBJ2-6; 7 bases align to TRBD2. V lost 0 bases and J lost 3; bases outside the gene matches: 5. The germline gives CDR1 LGHDT, CDR2 YNNKEL (reference sequence). The CDR3 is made up of 17 amino acids. The DNA for the CDR3 is TGTGCCAGCAGCCAAGATTGGGGGGGTTATGGGGCCAACGTCCTGACTTTC. It codes for CASSQDWGGYGANVLTF.